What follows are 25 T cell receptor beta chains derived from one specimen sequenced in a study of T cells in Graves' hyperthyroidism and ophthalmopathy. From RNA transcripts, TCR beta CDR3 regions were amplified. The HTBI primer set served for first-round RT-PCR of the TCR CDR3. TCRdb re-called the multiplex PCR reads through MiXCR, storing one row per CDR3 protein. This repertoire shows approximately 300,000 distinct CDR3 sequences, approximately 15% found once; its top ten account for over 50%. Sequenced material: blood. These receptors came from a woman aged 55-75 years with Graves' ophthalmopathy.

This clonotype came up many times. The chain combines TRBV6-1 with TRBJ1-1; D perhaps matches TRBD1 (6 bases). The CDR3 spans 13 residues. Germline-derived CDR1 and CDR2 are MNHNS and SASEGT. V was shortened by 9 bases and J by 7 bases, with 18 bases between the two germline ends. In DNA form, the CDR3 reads TGTGCCAGTCTTAGAGGGGGGTATAGTGAAGCTTTCTTT. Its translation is CASLRGGYSEAFF.

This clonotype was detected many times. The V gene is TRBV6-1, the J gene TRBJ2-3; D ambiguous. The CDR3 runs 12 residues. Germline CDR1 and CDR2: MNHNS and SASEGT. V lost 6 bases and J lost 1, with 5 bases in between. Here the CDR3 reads CASRSRTDTQYF. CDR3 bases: TGTGCCAGCAGATCCCGCACAGATACGCAGTATTTT.

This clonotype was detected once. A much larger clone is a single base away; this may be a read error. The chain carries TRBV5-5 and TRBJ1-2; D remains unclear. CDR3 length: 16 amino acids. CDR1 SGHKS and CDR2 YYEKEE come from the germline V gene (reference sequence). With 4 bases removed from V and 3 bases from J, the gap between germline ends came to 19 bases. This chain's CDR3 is CASSLLEGAGYYGYTF. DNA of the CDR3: TGTGCCAGCAGCCTCCTGGAAGGAGCGGGTTACTATGGCTACACCTTC.

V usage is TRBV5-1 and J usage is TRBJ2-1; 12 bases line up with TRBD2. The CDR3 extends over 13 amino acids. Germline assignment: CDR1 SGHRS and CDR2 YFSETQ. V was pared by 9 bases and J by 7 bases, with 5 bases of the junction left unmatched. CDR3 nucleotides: TGCGCCACCGCGACTAGCGGGGGTAATGAGCAGTTCTTC. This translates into CATATSGGNEQFF.

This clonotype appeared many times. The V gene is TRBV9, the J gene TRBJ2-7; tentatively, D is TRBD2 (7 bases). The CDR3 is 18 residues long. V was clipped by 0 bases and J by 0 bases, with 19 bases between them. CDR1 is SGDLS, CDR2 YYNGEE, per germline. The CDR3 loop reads CASSVGGGGTHNSYEQYF. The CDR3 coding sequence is TGTGCCAGCAGCGTAGGAGGGGGAGGGACTCATAACTCCTACGAGCAGTACTTC.

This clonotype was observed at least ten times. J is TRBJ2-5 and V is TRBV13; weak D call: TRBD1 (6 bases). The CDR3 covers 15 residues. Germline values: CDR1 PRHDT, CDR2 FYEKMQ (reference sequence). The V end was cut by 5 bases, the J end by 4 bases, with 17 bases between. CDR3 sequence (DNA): TGTGCCAGCAGCCGAGGGTGGGGGCTTAGAGAGACCCAGTACTTC. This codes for CASSRGWGLRETQYF. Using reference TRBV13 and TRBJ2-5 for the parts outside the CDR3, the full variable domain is AAGVIQSPRHLIKEKRETATLKCYPIPRHDTVYWYQQGPGQDPQFLISFYEKMQSDKGSIPDRFSAQQFSDYHSELNMSSLELGDSALYFCASSRGWGLRETQYFGPGTRLLVL.

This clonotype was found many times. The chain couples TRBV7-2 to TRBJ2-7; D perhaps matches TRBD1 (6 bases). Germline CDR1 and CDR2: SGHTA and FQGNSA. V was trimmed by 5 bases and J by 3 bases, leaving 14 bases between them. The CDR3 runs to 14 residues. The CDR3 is CASSASPGVYEQYF. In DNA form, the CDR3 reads TGTGCCAGCAGCGCCTCCCCAGGGGTCTACGAGCAGTACTTC.

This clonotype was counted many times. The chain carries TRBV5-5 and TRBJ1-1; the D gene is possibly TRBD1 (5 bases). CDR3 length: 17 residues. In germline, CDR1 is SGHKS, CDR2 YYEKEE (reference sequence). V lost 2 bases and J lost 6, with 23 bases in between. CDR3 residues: CASSLVQGVSNIAEAFF. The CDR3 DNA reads TGTGCCAGCAGCTTAGTTCAGGGAGTATCTAATATCGCTGAAGCTTTCTTT.

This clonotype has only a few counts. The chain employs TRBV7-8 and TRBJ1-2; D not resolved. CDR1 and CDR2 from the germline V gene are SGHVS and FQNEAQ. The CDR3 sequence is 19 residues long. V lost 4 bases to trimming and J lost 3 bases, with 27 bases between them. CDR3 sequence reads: CASSSYQTRVRKYDYGYTF. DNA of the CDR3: TGTGCCAGCAGCTCTTATCAAACAAGGGTTCGGAAGTACGACTATGGCTACACCTTC.

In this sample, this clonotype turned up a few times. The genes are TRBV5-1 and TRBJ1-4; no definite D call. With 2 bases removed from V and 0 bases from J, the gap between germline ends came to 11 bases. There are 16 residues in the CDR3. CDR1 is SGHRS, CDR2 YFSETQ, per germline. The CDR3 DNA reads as TGCGCCAGCAGCTTTGACAACCCCGCAACTAATGAAAAACTGTTTTTT. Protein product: CASSFDNPATNEKLFF.

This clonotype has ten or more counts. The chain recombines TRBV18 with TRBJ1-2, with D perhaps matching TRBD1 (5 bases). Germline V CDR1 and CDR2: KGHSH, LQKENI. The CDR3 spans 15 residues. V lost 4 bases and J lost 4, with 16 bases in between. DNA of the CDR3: TGTGCCAGCTCACGGATCCAGGGTGAGGGCTATGGCTACACCTTC. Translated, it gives CASSRIQGEGYGYTF.

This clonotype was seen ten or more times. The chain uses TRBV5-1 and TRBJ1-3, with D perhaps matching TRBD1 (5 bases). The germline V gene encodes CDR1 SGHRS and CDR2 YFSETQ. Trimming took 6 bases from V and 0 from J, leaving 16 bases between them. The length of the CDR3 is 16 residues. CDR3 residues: CASIGDGGLSGNTIYF. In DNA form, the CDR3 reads TGCGCCAGCATCGGGGACGGCGGCCTCTCTGGAAACACCATATATTTT.

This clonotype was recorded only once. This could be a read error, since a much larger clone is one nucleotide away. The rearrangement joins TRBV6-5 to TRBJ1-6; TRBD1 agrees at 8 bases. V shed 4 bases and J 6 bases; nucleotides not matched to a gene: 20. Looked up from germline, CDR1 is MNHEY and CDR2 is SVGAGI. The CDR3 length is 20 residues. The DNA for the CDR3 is TGTGCCAGCAGTTCACGCAAACCAGGGGGCTCGACTGTACTTAATTCACCCCTCCACTTT. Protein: CASSSRKPGGSTVLNSPLHF.

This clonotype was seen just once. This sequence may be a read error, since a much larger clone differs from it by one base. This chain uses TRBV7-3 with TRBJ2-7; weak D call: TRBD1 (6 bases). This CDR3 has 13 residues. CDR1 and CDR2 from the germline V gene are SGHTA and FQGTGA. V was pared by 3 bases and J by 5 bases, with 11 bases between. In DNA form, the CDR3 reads TGTGCCAGCAGCTTCGGGACACGGGACGAGCAGTACTTC. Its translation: CASSFGTRDEQYF.

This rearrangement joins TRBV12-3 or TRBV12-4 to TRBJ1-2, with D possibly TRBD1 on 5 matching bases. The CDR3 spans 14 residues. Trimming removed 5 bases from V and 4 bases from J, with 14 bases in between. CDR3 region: CASSLDRATYGYTF. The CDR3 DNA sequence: TGTGCCAGCAGTCTCGACAGAGCAACCTATGGCTACACCTTC.

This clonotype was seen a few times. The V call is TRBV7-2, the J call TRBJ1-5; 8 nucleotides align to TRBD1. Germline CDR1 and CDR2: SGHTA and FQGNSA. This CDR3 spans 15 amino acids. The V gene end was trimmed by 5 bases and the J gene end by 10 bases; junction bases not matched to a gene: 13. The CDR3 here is CASSIGTGENVPQHF. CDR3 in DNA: TGTGCCAGCAGCATAGGGACAGGCGAGAATGTCCCCCAGCATTTT. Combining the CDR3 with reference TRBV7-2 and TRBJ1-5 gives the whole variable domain GAGVSQSPSNKVTEKGKDVELRCDPISGHTALYWYRQSLGQGLEFLIYFQGNSAPDKSGLPSDRFSAERTGGSVSTLTIQRTQQEDSAVYLCASSIGTGENVPQHFGDGTRLSIL.

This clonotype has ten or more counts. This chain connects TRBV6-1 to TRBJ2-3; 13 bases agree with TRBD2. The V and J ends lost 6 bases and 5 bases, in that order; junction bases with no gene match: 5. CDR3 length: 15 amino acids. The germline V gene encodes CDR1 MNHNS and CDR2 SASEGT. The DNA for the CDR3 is TGTGCCAGCAGACCACTAGCGGGAGGGGTAGATACGCAGTATTTT. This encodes CASRPLAGGVDTQYF.

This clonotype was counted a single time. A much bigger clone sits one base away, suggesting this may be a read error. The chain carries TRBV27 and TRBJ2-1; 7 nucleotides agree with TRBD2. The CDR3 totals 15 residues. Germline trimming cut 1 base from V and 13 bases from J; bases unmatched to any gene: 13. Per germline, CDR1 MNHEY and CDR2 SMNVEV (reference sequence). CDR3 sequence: CASSLLGGRRETQFF. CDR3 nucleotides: TGTGCCAGCAGTTTATTGGGTGGGCGGCGGGAGACCCAGTTCTTC.

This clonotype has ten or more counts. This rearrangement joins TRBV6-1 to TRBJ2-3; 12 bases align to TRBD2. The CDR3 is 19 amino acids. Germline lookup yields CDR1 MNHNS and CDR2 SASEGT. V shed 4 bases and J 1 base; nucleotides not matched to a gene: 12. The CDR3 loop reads CASSGRQGSSGGGTDTQYF. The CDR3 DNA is TGTGCCAGCAGTGGCAGACAGGGTTCTAGCGGGGGGGGCACAGATACGCAGTATTTT.

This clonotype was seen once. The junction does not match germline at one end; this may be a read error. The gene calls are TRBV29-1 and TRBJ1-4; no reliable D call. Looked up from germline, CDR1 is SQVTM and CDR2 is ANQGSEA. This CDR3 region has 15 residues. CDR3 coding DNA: TGCAGCGCTGAAGATGAGCGAATCCGGGGTGAAAAACTGTTTTTT. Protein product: CSAEDERIRGEKLFF.

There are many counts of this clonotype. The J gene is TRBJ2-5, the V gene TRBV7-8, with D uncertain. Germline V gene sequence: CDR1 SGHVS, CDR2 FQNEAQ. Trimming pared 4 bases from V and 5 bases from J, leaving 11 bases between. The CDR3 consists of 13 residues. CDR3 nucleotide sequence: TGTGCCAGCAGCTATGAGTTTTCGGAGACCCAGTACTTC. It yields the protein CASSYEFSETQYF.

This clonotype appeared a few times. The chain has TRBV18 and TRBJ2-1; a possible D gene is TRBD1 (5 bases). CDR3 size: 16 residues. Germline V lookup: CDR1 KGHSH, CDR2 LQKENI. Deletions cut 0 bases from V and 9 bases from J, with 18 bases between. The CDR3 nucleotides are TGTGCCAGCTCACCACCGTCAGGGTTGGGCGAGCTTGAGCAGTTCTTC. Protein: CASSPPSGLGELEQFF.

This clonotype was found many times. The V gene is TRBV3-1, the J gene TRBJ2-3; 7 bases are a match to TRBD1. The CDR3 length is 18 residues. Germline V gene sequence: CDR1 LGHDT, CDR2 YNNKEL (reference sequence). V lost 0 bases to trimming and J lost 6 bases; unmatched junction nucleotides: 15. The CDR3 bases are TGTGCCAGCAGCCAAGAAATAACACAGGGGAAGACGGCGGATACGCAGTATTTT. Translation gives CASSQEITQGKTADTQYF.

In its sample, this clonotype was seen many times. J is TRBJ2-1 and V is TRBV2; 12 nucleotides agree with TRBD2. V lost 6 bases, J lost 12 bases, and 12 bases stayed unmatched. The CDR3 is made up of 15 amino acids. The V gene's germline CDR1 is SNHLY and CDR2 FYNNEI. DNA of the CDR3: TGTGCCAGCAGGGCTAGGGGACTAGCGGGTCCGGTGCAGTTCTTC. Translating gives CASRARGLAGPVQFF.

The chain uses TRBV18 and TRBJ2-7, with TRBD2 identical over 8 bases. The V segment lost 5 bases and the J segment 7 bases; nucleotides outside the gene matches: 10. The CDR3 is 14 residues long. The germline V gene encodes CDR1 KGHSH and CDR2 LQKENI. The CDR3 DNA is TGTGCCAGCTCAGAGACGGGAGGGCCGGAGGAGCAGTACTTC. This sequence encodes CASSETGGPEEQYF.